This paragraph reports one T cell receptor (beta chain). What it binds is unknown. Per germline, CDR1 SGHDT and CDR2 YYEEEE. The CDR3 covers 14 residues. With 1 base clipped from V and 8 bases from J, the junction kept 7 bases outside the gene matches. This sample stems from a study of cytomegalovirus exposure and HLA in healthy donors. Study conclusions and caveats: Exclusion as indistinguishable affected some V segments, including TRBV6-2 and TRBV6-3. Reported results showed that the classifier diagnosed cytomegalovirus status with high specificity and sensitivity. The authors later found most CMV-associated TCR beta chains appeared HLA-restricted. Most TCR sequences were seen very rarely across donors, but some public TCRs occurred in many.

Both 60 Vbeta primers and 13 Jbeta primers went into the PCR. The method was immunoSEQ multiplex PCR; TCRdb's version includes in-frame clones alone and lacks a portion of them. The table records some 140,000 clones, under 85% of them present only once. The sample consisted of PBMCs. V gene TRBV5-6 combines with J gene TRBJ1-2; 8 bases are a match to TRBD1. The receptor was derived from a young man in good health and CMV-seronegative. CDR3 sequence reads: CASSLRQGARGYTF. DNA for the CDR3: TGTGCCAGCAGCTTGCGGCAGGGGGCTCGAGGCTACACCTTC.